The 20 T cell receptor beta chains given below trace back to one sample, sequenced in a study of T-cell reconstitution after alpha-beta-depleted transplantation in children. Using unique molecular identifiers, the investigators prepared the TCRbeta library. TCRdb reprocessed the PCR reads with MiXCR, giving one entry per CDR3 protein. The sample yields more than 200,000 distinct CDR3 sequences, approximately 9.7% seen once. This specimen was PBMCs from the stem cell graft donor, taken from the stem cell graft. The receptors shown here come from a human donor who donated a stem cell graft to a child with SCID.

This clonotype was counted many times. CDR3 DNA sequence: TGCGCCAGCAGCTTGGGGGTTAGCGGGGGAGATACGCAGTATTTT. This sequence encodes CASSLGVSGGDTQYF. The chain is built from TRBV5-1 and TRBJ2-3; 9 nucleotides align to TRBD2. Trimming cost V 0 bases and J 5 bases; bases outside gene matches: 4. This CDR3 has 15 amino acids. Germline V CDR1 and CDR2: SGHRS, YFSETQ.

This clonotype was recorded many times. V gene TRBV15 combines with J gene TRBJ2-7; 9 bases align to TRBD1. The CDR3 length is 15 residues. Looked up from germline, CDR1 is LNHNV and CDR2 is YYDKDF (reference sequence). After removal of 0 bases from V and 4 bases from J, the junction contained 4 bases not matched to a gene. In DNA form, the CDR3 reads TGTGCCACCAGCAGAGATTTGGGACAGGGTTACGAGCAGTACTTC. Its protein product is CATSRDLGQGYEQYF.

This clonotype was observed many times. The chain links TRBV10-3 to TRBJ1-4, with D unresolved. The CDR3 covers 15 residues. Germline V gives CDR1 ENHRY, CDR2 SYGVKD. V was pared by 3 bases and J by 8 bases, with 16 bases between. The CDR3 is CAISDPSRREEKLFF. DNA of the CDR3: TGTGCCATCAGTGATCCCAGTCGGAGAGAAGAAAAACTGTTTTTT.

This clonotype was counted ten times or more. The rearrangement joins TRBV12-3 or TRBV12-4 to TRBJ1-5; TRBD1 matches at 9 bases. Losses at the gene ends were 6 bases for V and 6 bases for J; bases not matched to a gene: 12. The CDR3 has 16 residues. CDR3 loop: CASSLSPGQGAQPQHF. The CDR3 nucleotides read TGTGCCAGCAGCCTTAGCCCGGGACAGGGTGCTCAGCCCCAGCATTTT.

This clonotype turned up a few times. This sequence joins TRBV15 and TRBJ2-7; maybe TRBD2 (6 bases). In germline, CDR1 is LNHNV, CDR2 YYDKDF (reference sequence). Deletions cut 3 bases from V and 4 bases from J, with 22 bases between. The CDR3 spans 17 residues. CDR3 sequence reads: CATSRTYPGLTVYEQYF. The CDR3 coding sequence is TGTGCCACCAGCAGGACTTATCCGGGACTGACCGTTTACGAGCAGTACTTC.

Many counts were recorded for this clonotype. V and J are TRBV11-2 and TRBJ2-1; the D is unclear. Per the germline V gene, CDR1 is SGHAT and CDR2 is FQNNGV. Trimming stripped 5 bases from V and 5 bases from J, with 4 bases between. The CDR3 is 11 residues long. In nucleotides, the CDR3 is TGTGCCAGCAGCGCTAACAATGAGCAGTTCTTC. It is translated as CASSANNEQFF.

This clonotype was picked up many times. The CDR3 is CASSSTHHSIYRTSGNTIYF. CDR3 in DNA: TGTGCCAGCAGTTCTACCCACCATAGTATATACAGGACCTCTGGAAACACCATATATTTT. The chain has TRBV28 and TRBJ1-3, with D perhaps TRBD1 (5 bases). The germline gives CDR1 MDHEN, CDR2 SYDVKM. The V end was cut by 4 bases, the J end by 0 bases, with 25 bases between. CDR3 size: 20 residues.

The CDR3 loop reads CASRLLEGARAGELFF. CDR3 nucleotides: TGCGCCAGCAGACTTTTGGAGGGAGCGCGCGCCGGGGAGCTGTTTTTT. The chain joins TRBV5-1 to TRBJ2-2; the D gene is possibly TRBD2 (6 bases). This CDR3 contains 16 residues. From germline, CDR1 is SGHRS and CDR2 YFSETQ. Trimming stripped 5 bases from V and 6 bases from J, with 20 bases between.

This clonotype was detected ten times or more. The chain couples TRBV7-2 to TRBJ2-2, with 8 bases fitting TRBD1. J lost 7 bases, V lost 5 bases, and 15 bases had no gene match. Germline V gene data show CDR1 as SGHTA and CDR2 as FQGNSA. The CDR3 consists of 17 residues. CDR3 residues: CASSRAQGAISIGELFF. The CDR3 DNA reads as TGTGCCAGCAGCCGAGCTCAGGGGGCGATTTCGATCGGGGAGCTGTTTTTT.

The sample holds many counts of this clonotype. The CDR3 here is CASSYLSTGELFF. Written as DNA, the CDR3 is TGTGCCAGCAGTTACTTATCCACCGGGGAGCTGTTTTTT. The genes are TRBV6-6 and TRBJ2-2; no reliable D call. The CDR3 runs to 13 residues. Germline V CDR1 and CDR2: MNHNY, SVGAGI (reference sequence). The V and J ends lost 1 base and 4 bases respectively, with 4 bases between them.

This clonotype was counted many times. This chain connects TRBV20-1 to TRBJ2-5, with 11 bases fitting TRBD2. V lost 5 bases and J lost 0; bases outside the gene matches: 2. Germline CDR1 is DFQATT and CDR2 is SNEGSKA (reference sequence). The CDR3 is 14 residues long. CDR3 coding DNA: TGCAGTGCTCCTAGCGGGGGGAACCAAGAGACCCAGTACTTC. Translating gives CSAPSGGNQETQYF.

This clonotype appeared many times. The V call is TRBV7-9, the J call TRBJ2-3; no clear D. Germline V lookup: CDR1 SEHNR, CDR2 FQNEAQ (reference sequence). The length of the CDR3 is 14 residues. Trimming shortened V by 0 bases and J by 2 bases, and 6 bases separated the two germline ends. CDR3 in amino acids: CASSLAWNTDTQYF. Here the CDR3 DNA reads TGTGCCAGCAGCTTAGCGTGGAACACAGATACGCAGTATTTT.

This clonotype was seen many times. This sequence joins TRBV20-1 and TRBJ1-2; weak D call: TRBD1 (5 bases). This CDR3 contains 13 residues. Trimming cost V 5 bases and J 4 bases, with 14 bases left between them. Germline V gene sequence: CDR1 DFQATT, CDR2 SNEGSKA (reference sequence). This chain's CDR3 is CSAGGSLVYGYTF. CDR3 bases: TGCAGTGCTGGGGGGAGTCTTGTCTATGGCTACACCTTC.

This clonotype was detected ten times or more. The chain recombines TRBV6-2 or TRBV6-3 with TRBJ1-2; maybe TRBD1 (5 bases). CDR1 MNHEY and CDR2 SVGEGT come from the germline V gene. CDR3 size: 14 residues. Trimming removed 2 bases at V and 4 bases at J, with 11 bases between. As DNA, the CDR3 is TGTGCCAGCAGTTACGGCAGGGCGGTCTATGGCTACACCTTC. It translates to CASSYGRAVYGYTF.

This clonotype has ten or more counts. The J gene is TRBJ2-5, the V gene TRBV20-1; D not resolved. In germline, CDR1 is DFQATT, CDR2 SNEGSKA (reference sequence). This CDR3 has 16 residues. Trimming cost V 0 bases and J 1 base, with 15 bases left between them. The CDR3 nucleotides are TGCAGTGCTAGAGATCGGCGACACTATATCCAAGAGACCCAGTACTTC. Protein: CSARDRRHYIQETQYF.

This clonotype was counted many times. The J gene is TRBJ2-3, the V gene TRBV4-3, with TRBD2 matching over 9 bases. Germline values: CDR1 LGHNA, CDR2 YSLEER. The CDR3 runs 16 residues. After removal of 0 bases from V and 3 bases from J, the junction contained 4 bases not matched to a gene. CDR3 region: CASSQDGLAGTDTQYF. The DNA of the CDR3 is TGCGCCAGCAGCCAAGACGGGCTAGCGGGGACAGATACGCAGTATTTT.

This clonotype was recorded at least ten times. The chain recombines TRBV12-3 or TRBV12-4 with TRBJ2-7; D remains unclear. The length of the CDR3 is 13 residues. V lost 6 bases and J lost 5, with 14 bases in between. The CDR3 nucleotides read TGTGCCAGCAGCTGGATGAAAGACCACGAGCAGTACTTC. It yields the protein CASSWMKDHEQYF.

This clonotype occurred many times. The chain carries TRBV20-1 and TRBJ2-3; D not certain. The V gene's germline CDR1 is DFQATT and CDR2 SNEGSKA (reference sequence). Trimming left V 0 bases short and J 4 bases short, with 8 bases between. The CDR3 runs to 13 residues. In DNA, the CDR3 is TGCAGTGCTAGAGATTCGATTTCAGATACGCAGTATTTT. This translates into CSARDSISDTQYF.

The sample holds many counts of this clonotype. This chain joins TRBV5-1 and TRBJ1-2; 7 bases agree with TRBD1. CDR3 size: 15 residues. Germline V gives CDR1 SGHRS, CDR2 YFSETQ. V lost 4 bases to trimming and J lost 2 bases; unmatched junction nucleotides: 8. CDR3 coding DNA: TGCGCCAGCAGCACCGGGACAGCTACAAACTATGGCTACACCTTC. The encoded protein is CASSTGTATNYGYTF.

This clonotype showed up many times. The chain combines TRBV21-1 with TRBJ1-2. TRBV21-1 constitutes a pseudogene. CDR3 size: 14 residues. CDR3 amino acids: CASSKEGPHYGYTF. CDR3 DNA: TGTGCCAGCAGCAAGGAGGGCCCTCACTATGGCTACACCTTC.